A single sample is the source of the 5 T cell receptor beta chains below, sequenced in a study of T-cell reconstitution after alpha-beta-depleted transplantation in children. The TCRbeta library was prepared with unique molecular identifiers. TCRdb re-called the PCR reads through MiXCR, storing one row per CDR3 protein. The sample includes 200,000 to 250,000 distinct CDR3 sequences, 8.5% to 10% of them seen just once. The material sequenced was PBMCs from the stem cell graft donor, taken from the stem cell graft. The receptors here all came from a human donor who donated a stem cell graft to a child with acute lymphoblastic leukemia.

This clonotype is medium-sized. The chain has TRBV7-9 and TRBJ2-7; possible D gene TRBD2, 6 bases. Per germline, CDR1 SEHNR and CDR2 FQNEAQ (reference sequence). The CDR3 is made up of 15 amino acids. Trimming took off 0 bases at V and 7 bases at J, with 16 bases between the two ends. CDR3 DNA sequence: TGTGCCAGCAGCTTAGCGGCGGGGTTACTACGGGAGCAGTACTTC. Translation gives CASSLAAGLLREQYF.

This clonotype was seen many times. V and J are TRBV7-2 and TRBJ2-3; D call uncertain. Germline V gives CDR1 SGHTA, CDR2 FQGNSA. This CDR3 is built from 13 residues. Trimming pared 6 bases from V and 0 bases from J, leaving 7 bases between. The CDR3 DNA reads TGTGCCAGCAGAAAGGACAGCACAGATACGCAGTATTTT. Translating it yields CASRKDSTDTQYF.

This chain connects TRBV30 to TRBJ1-5; no reliable D call. CDR1 and CDR2 (germline): GTSNPN, SVGIG (reference sequence). Trimming took off 0 bases at V and 3 bases at J, with 6 bases between the two ends. This CDR3 region has 13 residues. CDR3 coding DNA: TGTGCCTGGAGTGTAGACTTCAATCAGCCCCAGCATTTT. Translated, it gives CAWSVDFNQPQHF. Full variable domain (rest looked up from reference TRBV30 and TRBJ1-5): SQTIHQWPATLVQPVGSPLSLECTVEGTSNPNLYWYRQAAGRGLQLLFYSVGIGQISSEVPQNLSASRPQDRQFILSSKKLLLSDSGFYLCAWSVDFNQPQHFGDGTRLSIL.

The genes are TRBV20-1 and TRBJ2-3; possibly TRBD1 for D (5 bases). The V end lost 0 bases, the J end lost 4 bases, and 11 bases lay between the germline ends. Germline V CDR1 and CDR2: DFQATT, SNEGSKA (reference sequence). The CDR3 extends over 14 amino acids. The DNA for the CDR3 is TGCAGTGCTAGAGATGGGCTCAGGGCAGATACGCAGTATTTT. It yields the protein CSARDGLRADTQYF.

This clonotype was seen repeatedly, ten times or more. The V call is TRBV12-3 or TRBV12-4, the J call TRBJ2-6; 7 nucleotides line up with TRBD1. V was clipped by 6 bases and J by 3 bases; unmatched bases: 11. This CDR3 comprises 17 residues. The chain's CDR3 is CASRPTGAPVGANVLTF. The CDR3 DNA reads as TGTGCCAGCAGACCTACAGGGGCGCCGGTTGGGGCCAACGTCCTGACTTTC.